One sample yielded the 18 T cell receptor beta chains listed below, sequenced in a study of T cells expressing NK-cell markers. TCRdb reprocessed the 5' RACE reads and keeps a single row for each CDR3 protein, giving no DNA. The sample includes more than 400,000 distinct CDR3 sequences. Source material: blood T cells: a sorted CD56 or NKG2C T cell subset, CD4+ or CD8+ T cells, or bulk PBMC T cells (not recorded which). The source is a woman between 18 and 70 years old in good health.

The chain is built from TRBV15 and TRBJ2-7. Germline CDR1 and CDR2: LNHNV and YYDKDF (reference sequence). The CDR3 sequence is 13 residues long. The CDR3 loop is CATSTRNSYEQYF.

The gene calls are TRBV6-4 and TRBJ2-1; TCRdb picks TRBD1, but there is no DNA to check that call. The CDR3 is 16 amino acids. Per germline, CDR1 MRHNA and CDR2 SNTAGT. CDR3 sequence: CASSGRAGQGADEQFF.

The chain is built from TRBV6-2 or TRBV6-3 and TRBJ1-1. This CDR3 contains 13 residues. CDR1 is MNHEY and CDR2 is SVGEGT in the germline V gene. CDR3 amino acids: CASSLQGTPEAFF.

This chain uses TRBV6-6 with TRBJ1-3. In germline, CDR1 is MNHNY, CDR2 SVGAGI (reference sequence). The CDR3 is made up of 13 amino acids. The chain's CDR3 is CASSKTSGNTIYF.

The rearrangement links TRBV7-9 to TRBJ2-5; TCRdb selects TRBD1, and the lack of DNA leaves this call unchecked. CDR1 is SEHNR and CDR2 is FQNEAQ in the germline V gene (reference sequence). The CDR3 loop spans 12 amino acids. CDR3 in amino acids: CAGVGREETQYF.

The rearrangement links TRBV6-5 to TRBJ2-1; without DNA, the TCRdb call of TRBD2 cannot be checked. Germline V gene lookup returns CDR1 MNHEY and CDR2 SVGAGI. This CDR3 comprises 16 residues. The CDR3 region is CASSYSSGRLVYEQFF.

The J gene is TRBJ2-6, the V gene TRBV19; TCRdb reports TRBD1, a call that lacks DNA to check it against. This CDR3 spans 15 amino acids. Germline-derived CDR1 and CDR2 are LNHDA and SQIVND (reference sequence). CDR3 loop: CASRLGTTGANVLTF.

V is TRBV12-3 or TRBV12-4 and J is TRBJ2-2; there is no DNA to check the TCRdb D call of TRBD2. The CDR3 consists of 16 residues. The CDR3 sequence: CASRSLAGAHTGELFF.

The V gene is TRBV6-5, the J gene TRBJ1-6; the TCRdb call, TRBD1, lacks DNA for checking. The germline CDR1 and CDR2 sequences are MNHEY and SVGAGI. The CDR3 runs 14 residues. The CDR3 sequence: CASSFGQGGSPLHF.

V usage is TRBV7-2 and J usage is TRBJ2-7; TCRdb calls TRBD1, which cannot be checked without DNA. CDR1 and CDR2 from the germline V gene are SGHTA and FQGNSA. This CDR3 spans 15 amino acids. CDR3 sequence: CASTRGDRSSYEQYF.

The chain recombines TRBV7-2 with TRBJ1-3; checking the TCRdb D call of TRBD1 is not possible without DNA. The CDR3 extends over 13 amino acids. Germline CDR1 is SGHTA and CDR2 is FQGNSA. Here the CDR3 reads CATSTPVGNTIYF.

The J gene is TRBJ2-4, the V gene TRBV4-3; TCRdb proposes TRBD2, but this gene call is untestable without DNA. Germline assignment: CDR1 LGHNA and CDR2 YSLEER. The CDR3 spans 15 residues. The CDR3 region is CASSQGTSGQNIQYF.

The genes are TRBV20-1 and TRBJ2-3; the D call of TRBD1 rests on TCRdb alone, since no DNA is present to check it. CDR1 and CDR2 from the germline V gene are DFQATT and SNEGSKA (reference sequence). The CDR3 is 14 amino acids. The CDR3 reads CSAEEGFGLGTQYF.

The chain joins TRBV7-9 to TRBJ2-5; TCRdb's D gene call, TRBD2, goes unchecked for lack of DNA. Looked up from germline, CDR1 is SEHNR and CDR2 is FQNEAQ (reference sequence). This CDR3 spans 15 amino acids. The CDR3 sequence is CASSTTGTSTETQYF.

The V and J genes are TRBV5-6 and TRBJ1-2. The CDR3 has 14 residues. Germline values: CDR1 SGHDT, CDR2 YYEEEE. CDR3 sequence reads: CASSFGRPNYGYTF.

This sequence joins TRBV4-3 and TRBJ2-3. This CDR3 spans 15 amino acids. Germline V CDR1 and CDR2: LGHNA, YSLEER. The CDR3 sequence: CASSQDKEFGDTQYF.

This chain links TRBV5-1 with TRBJ1-1; as DNA is missing, the TRBD1 call by TCRdb cannot be tested. The germline gives CDR1 SGHRS, CDR2 YFSETQ. This CDR3 contains 14 residues. CDR3 in amino acids: CASSGGGQGFEAFF.

The genes are TRBV5-5 and TRBJ1-2; TCRdb indicates TRBD1, and absent DNA this call remains unverified. The CDR3 totals 14 residues. The V gene's germline CDR1 is SGHKS and CDR2 YYEKEE (reference sequence). CDR3 in amino acids: CASSLSQPTGGYTF.